This TCR beta chain emerged from a study of shared clonotypes between healthy human individuals. CD45RO negativity and positive selection for CCR7 defined naive CD8 cells, a population that excluded terminally differentiated effector memory CD45RA+ cells. Study-level findings and limits: The sole specimen, blood, was sampled, and tissue repertoires likely differ. Generally, naive subsets (rather than memory subsets) showed larger estimated richness. Across a handful of donors, naive CD4 shared 5% to 6.5%, naive CD8 more than 3%, memory CD4 roughly 2.2%, memory CD8 around 0.42%.

Regarding this clone: Its antigen remains unidentified.

Deep-level settings were used for running the assay. Sequencing was performed with immunoSEQ multiplex PCR; in TCRdb, only in-frame clones are kept and a portion is missing. The table records about 550,000 clones, about 95% of them present only once. This TCR derives from a woman aged 25-40 years in good health. Sequencing was performed on naive CD8+ T cells sorted from blood.

The CDR3 region is CASSLTGSGANVLTF. The CDR3 DNA reads TGTGCCAGCAGCCTAACAGGTTCTGGGGCCAACGTCCTGACTTTC. The chain is built from TRBV28 and TRBJ2-6; D perhaps matches TRBD1 (5 bases). Trimming stripped 6 bases from V and 1 base from J, with 10 bases between. Germline V gene lookup returns CDR1 MDHEN and CDR2 SYDVKM. The CDR3 extends over 15 amino acids.